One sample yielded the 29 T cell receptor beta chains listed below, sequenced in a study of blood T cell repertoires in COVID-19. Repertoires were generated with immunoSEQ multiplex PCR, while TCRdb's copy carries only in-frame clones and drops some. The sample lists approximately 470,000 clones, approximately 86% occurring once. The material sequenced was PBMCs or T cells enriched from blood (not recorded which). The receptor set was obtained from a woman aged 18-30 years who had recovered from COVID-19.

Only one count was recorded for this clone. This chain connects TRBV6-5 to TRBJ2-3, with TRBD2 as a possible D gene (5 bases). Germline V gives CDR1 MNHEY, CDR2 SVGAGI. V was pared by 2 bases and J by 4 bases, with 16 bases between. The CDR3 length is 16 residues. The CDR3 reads CASSYLSPADSDTQYF. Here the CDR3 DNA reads TGTGCCAGCAGTTACCTCAGTCCAGCGGATTCAGATACGCAGTATTTT.

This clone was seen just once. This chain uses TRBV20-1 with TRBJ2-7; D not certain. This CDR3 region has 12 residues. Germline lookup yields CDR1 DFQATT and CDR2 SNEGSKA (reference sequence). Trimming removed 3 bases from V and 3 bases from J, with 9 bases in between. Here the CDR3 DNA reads TGCAGTGCTAGTTCTCAGGTCTACGAGCAGTACTTC. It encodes CSASSQVYEQYF.

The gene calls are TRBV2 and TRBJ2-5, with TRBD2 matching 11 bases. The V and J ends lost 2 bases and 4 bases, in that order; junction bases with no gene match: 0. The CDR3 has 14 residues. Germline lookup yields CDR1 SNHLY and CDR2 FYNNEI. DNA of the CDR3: TGTGCCAGCAGTGAAACTAGCGGGGGAGAGACCCAGTACTTC. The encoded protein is CASSETSGGETQYF.

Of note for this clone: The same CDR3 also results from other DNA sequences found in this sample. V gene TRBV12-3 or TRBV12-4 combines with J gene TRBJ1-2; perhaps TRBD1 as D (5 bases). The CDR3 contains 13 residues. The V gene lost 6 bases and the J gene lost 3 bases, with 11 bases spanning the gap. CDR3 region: CASSLGGDYGYTF. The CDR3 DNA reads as TGTGCCAGCAGCCTAGGAGGGGACTATGGCTACACCTTC.

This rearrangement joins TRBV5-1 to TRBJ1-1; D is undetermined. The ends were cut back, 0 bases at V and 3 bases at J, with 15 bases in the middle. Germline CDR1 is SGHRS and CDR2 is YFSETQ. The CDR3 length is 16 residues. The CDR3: CASSLGANPRDTEAFF. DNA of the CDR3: TGCGCCAGCAGCTTGGGGGCCAACCCGAGGGACACTGAAGCTTTCTTT.

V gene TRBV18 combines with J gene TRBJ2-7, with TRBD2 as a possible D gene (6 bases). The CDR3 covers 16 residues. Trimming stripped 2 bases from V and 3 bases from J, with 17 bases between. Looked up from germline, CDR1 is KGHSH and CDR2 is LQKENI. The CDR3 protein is CASSPLSRAAGYEQYF. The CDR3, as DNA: TGTGCCAGCTCACCATTGTCGAGGGCAGCGGGCTACGAGCAGTACTTC.

The CDR3: CASRYRGNYGYTF. For the CDR3, the DNA is TGTGCCAGCCGATACAGGGGGAACTATGGCTACACCTTC. The chain combines TRBV6-5 with TRBJ1-2; 8 bases map to TRBD1. The length of the CDR3 is 13 residues. Germline lookup yields CDR1 MNHEY and CDR2 SVGAGI. J gave up 2 bases and V 8 bases, and 4 bases lay outside the gene matches.

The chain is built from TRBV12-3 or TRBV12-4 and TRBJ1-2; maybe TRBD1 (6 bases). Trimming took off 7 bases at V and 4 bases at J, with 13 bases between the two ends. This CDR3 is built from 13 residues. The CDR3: CASTTLGAYGYTF. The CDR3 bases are TGTGCCAGCACCACCTTGGGGGCCTATGGCTACACCTTC.

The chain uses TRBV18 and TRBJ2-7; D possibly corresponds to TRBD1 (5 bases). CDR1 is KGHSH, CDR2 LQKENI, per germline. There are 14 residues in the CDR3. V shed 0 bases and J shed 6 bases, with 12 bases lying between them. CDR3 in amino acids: CASSPPDRAPEQYF. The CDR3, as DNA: TGTGCCAGCTCACCACCTGACAGAGCGCCCGAGCAGTACTTC.

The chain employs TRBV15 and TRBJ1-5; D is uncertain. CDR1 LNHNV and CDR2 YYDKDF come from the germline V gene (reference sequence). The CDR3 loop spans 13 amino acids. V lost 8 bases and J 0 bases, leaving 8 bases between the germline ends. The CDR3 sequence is CATGHFSNQPQHF. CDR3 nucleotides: TGTGCCACCGGGCACTTTAGCAATCAGCCCCAGCATTTT. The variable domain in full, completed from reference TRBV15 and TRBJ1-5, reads DAMVIQNPRYQVTQFGKPVTLSCSQTLNHNVMYWYQQKSSQAPKLLFHYYDKDFNNEADTPDNFQSRRPNTSFCFLDIRSPGLGDTAMYLCATGHFSNQPQHFGDGTRLSIL.

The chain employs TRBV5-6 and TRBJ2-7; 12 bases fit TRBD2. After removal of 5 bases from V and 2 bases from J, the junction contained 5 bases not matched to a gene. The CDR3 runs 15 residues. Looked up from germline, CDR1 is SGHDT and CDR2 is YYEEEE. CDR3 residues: CASRLLAGGPYEQYF. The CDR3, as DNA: TGTGCCAGCAGGCTACTAGCGGGGGGCCCCTACGAGCAGTACTTC.

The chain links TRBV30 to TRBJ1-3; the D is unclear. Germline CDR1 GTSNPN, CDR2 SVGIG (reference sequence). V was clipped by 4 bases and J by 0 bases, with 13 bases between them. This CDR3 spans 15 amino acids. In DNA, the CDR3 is TGTGCCTGGAAGAGAGTTTTTAGCTCTGGAAACACCATATATTTT. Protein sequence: CAWKRVFSSGNTIYF.

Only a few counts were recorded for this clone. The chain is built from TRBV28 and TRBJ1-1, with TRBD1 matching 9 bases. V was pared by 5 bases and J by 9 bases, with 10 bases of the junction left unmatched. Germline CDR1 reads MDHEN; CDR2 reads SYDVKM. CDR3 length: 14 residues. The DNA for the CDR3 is TGTGCCAGCAGTCTACCGACAGGACAGGGGAAAGCTTTCTTT. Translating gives CASSLPTGQGKAFF.

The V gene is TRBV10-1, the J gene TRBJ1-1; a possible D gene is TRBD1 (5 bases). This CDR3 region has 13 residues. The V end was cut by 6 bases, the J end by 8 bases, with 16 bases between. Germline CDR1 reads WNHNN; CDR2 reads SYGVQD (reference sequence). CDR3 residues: CASSSQGGGEAFF. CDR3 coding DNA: TGCGCCAGCAGCTCCCAGGGCGGTGGAGAAGCTTTCTTT.

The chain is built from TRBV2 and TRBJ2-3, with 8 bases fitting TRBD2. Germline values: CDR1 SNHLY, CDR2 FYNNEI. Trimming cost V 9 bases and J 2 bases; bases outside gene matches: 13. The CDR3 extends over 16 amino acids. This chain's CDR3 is CASHYQAGGSTDTQYF. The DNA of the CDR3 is TGTGCCAGTCATTATCAGGCGGGGGGCTCCACAGATACGCAGTATTTT.

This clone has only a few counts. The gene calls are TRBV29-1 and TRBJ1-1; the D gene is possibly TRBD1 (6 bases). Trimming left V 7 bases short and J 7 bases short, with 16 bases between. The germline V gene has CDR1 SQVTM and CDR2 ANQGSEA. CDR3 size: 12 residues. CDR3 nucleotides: TGCAGCGCCCGGGGGGGGGCTGATGAAGCTTTCTTT. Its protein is CSARGGADEAFF.

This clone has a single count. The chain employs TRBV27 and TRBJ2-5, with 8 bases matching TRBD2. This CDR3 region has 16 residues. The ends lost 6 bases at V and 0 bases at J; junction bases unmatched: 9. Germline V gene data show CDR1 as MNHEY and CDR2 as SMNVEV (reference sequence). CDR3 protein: CASSRGRGGYQETQYF. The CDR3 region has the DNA TGTGCCAGCAGCCGGGGTCGGGGGGGGTACCAAGAGACCCAGTACTTC.

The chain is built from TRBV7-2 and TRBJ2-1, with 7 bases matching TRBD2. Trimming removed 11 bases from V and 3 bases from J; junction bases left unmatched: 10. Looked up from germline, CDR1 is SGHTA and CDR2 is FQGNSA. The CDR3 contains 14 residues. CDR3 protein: CAGTFQRGYNEQFF. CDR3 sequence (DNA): TGTGCCGGAACTTTCCAGCGGGGCTACAATGAGCAGTTCTTC. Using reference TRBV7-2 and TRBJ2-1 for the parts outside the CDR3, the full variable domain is GAGVSQSPSNKVTEKGKDVELRCDPISGHTALYWYRQSLGQGLEFLIYFQGNSAPDKSGLPSDRFSAERTGGSVSTLTIQRTQQEDSAVYLCAGTFQRGYNEQFFGPGTRLTVL.

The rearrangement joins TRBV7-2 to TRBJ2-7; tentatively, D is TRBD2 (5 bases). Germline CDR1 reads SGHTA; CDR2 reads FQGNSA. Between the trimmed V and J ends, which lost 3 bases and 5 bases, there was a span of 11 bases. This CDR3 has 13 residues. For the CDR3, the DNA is TGTGCCAGCAGCTTTAGAGGGAGCGACGAGCAGTACTTC. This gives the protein CASSFRGSDEQYF.

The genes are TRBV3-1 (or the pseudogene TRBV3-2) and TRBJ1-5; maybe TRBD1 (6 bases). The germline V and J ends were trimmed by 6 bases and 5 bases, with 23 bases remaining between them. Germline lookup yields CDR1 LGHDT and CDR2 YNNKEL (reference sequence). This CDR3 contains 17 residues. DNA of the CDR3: TGTGCCAGCAGTGCCTACAGATATCCGGACAGCTATCAGCCCCAGCATTTT. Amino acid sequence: CASSAYRYPDSYQPQHF.

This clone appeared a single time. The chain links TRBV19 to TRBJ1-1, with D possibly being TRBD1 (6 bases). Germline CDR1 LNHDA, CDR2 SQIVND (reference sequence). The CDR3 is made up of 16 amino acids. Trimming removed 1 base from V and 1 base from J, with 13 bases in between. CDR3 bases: TGTGCCAGTAGTATAGTCCTCAGGACAGCGAACACTGAAGCTTTCTTT. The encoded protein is CASSIVLRTANTEAFF.

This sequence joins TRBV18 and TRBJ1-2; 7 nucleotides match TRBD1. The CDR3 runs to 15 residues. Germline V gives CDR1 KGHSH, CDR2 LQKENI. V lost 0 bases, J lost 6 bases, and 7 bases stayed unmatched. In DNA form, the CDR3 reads TGTGCCAGCTCACCACCATTAGACAGGGAGGATGGCTACACCTTC. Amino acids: CASSPPLDREDGYTF.

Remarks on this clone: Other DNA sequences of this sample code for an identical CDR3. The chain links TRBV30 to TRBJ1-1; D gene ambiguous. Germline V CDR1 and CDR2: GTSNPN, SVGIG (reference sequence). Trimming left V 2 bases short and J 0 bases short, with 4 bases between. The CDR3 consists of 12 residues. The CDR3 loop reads CAWSLMNTEAFF. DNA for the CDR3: TGTGCCTGGAGTTTAATGAACACTGAAGCTTTCTTT.

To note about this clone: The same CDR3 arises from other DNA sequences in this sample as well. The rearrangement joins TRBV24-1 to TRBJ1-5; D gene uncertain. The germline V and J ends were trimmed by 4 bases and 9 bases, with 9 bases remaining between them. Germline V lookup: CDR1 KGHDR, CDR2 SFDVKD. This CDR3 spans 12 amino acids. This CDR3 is CATSDPGGPQHF. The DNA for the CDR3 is TGTGCCACCAGTGACCCCGGTGGGCCCCAGCATTTT.

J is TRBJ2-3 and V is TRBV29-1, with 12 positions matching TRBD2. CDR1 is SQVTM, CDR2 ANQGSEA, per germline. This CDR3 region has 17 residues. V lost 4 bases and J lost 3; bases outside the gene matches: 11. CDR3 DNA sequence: TGCAGCGTTGTACCTACTAGCGGGGGGTCAGGGACAGATACGCAGTATTTT. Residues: CSVVPTSGGSGTDTQYF.

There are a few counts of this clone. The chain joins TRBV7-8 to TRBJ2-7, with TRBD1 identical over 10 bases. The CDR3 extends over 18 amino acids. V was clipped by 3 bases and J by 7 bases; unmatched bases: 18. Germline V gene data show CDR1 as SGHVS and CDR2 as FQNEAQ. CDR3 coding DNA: TGTGCCAGCAGCTTTCCGGGACAGGGGTTTGGCCTACGTGGGGAGCAGTACTTC. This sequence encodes CASSFPGQGFGLRGEQYF.

The CDR3 DNA sequence: TGTGCCTGGAGTGTACTCGGGTTGTACAATGAGCAGTTCTTC. Protein product: CAWSVLGLYNEQFF. V gene TRBV30 combines with J gene TRBJ2-1; no clear D. The V gene's germline CDR1 is GTSNPN and CDR2 SVGIG (reference sequence). The V and J ends lost 0 bases and 4 bases respectively, with 10 bases between them. This CDR3 region has 14 residues.

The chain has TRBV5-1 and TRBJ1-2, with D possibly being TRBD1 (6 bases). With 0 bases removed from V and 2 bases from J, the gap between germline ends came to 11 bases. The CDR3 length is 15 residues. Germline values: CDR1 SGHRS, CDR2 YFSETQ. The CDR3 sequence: CASSLEGGPNYGYTF. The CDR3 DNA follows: TGCGCCAGCAGCTTGGAAGGGGGACCGAACTATGGCTACACCTTC.

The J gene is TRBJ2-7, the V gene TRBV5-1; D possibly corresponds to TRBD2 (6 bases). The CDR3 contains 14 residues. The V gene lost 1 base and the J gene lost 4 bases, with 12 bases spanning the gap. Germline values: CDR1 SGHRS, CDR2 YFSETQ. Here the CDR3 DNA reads TGCGCCAGCAGCTTGAACTTGGGGGGATACGAGCAGTACTTC. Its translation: CASSLNLGGYEQYF.